This TCR beta chain was recovered during a study of identical twins. This clonotype occurred a few times. The CDR3 extends over 16 amino acids. Unmatched junction bases numbered 4, after V lost 0 bases and J lost 4 bases. CDR1 and CDR2 from the germline V gene are LGHNA and YNFKEQ. Each CDR3 protein is one row after TCRdb ran MiXCR on the 5' RACE reads. The data show about 240,000 distinct CDR3 sequences, about 11% seen once. This sequence joins TRBV4-2 and TRBJ2-1, with 9 bases lining up with TRBD2. The sequence came from a man aged 45-65 years in good health. The sample was memory T cells sorted from blood. The CDR3 spells CASSQDLAGLYNEQFF. In DNA, the CDR3 is TGTGCCAGCAGCCAAGATCTAGCGGGGTTGTACAATGAGCAGTTCTTC.